The 32 T cell receptor beta chains presented below share a single source sample, sequenced in a study of blood T cell repertoires in COVID-19. Generated by immunoSEQ multiplex PCR, the TCRdb table keeps only in-frame clones and is missing some. The repertoire holds about 300,000 clones, with 80% to 95% as singletons. The sample comprised peripheral blood. Every receptor here comes from a woman younger than 45 with COVID-19, enrolled during active disease.

The chain recombines TRBV4-3 with TRBJ1-2; no clear D gene. The CDR3 covers 15 residues. Germline V CDR1 and CDR2: LGHNA, YSLEER. V gave up 0 bases and J gave up 3 bases, with 11 bases separating them. In nucleotides, the CDR3 is TGCGCCAGCAGCCAAGAAGGTGCCAGGTACTATGGCTACACCTTC. Translation gives CASSQEGARYYGYTF.

This rearrangement joins TRBV7-8 to TRBJ2-3; 7 bases are shared with TRBD1. Germline assignment: CDR1 SGHVS and CDR2 FQNEAQ. Germline trimming cut 5 bases from V and 2 bases from J; bases unmatched to any gene: 10. The CDR3 length is 16 residues. CDR3 in DNA: TGTGCCAGCAGCAGAGCGAGGGGGCGGCACACAGATACGCAGTATTTT. Its translation: CASSRARGRHTDTQYF.

The chain has TRBV19 and TRBJ1-3; D is unclear. Germline assignment: CDR1 LNHDA and CDR2 SQIVND (reference sequence). The CDR3 contains 17 residues. The V and J ends lost 6 bases and 0 bases respectively, with 18 bases between them. The CDR3 is CASRDSRRGSSGNTIYF. The CDR3 nucleotides read TGTGCCAGTAGGGACTCCCGGCGGGGTAGCTCTGGAAACACCATATATTTT.

J is TRBJ2-7 and V is TRBV29-1; the D is unclear. Trimming shortened V by 7 bases and J by 3 bases, and 10 bases separated the two germline ends. CDR3 length: 11 residues. Germline V gene data show CDR1 as SQVTM and CDR2 as ANQGSEA. The CDR3 DNA reads as TGCAGCGCTCGTCAGGTCTACGAGCAGTACTTC. Protein: CSARQVYEQYF.

V and J are TRBV2 and TRBJ2-3; TRBD2 matches at 8 bases. Germline V gene sequence: CDR1 SNHLY, CDR2 FYNNEI. The CDR3 length is 15 residues. Trimming removed 4 bases from V and 2 bases from J; junction bases left unmatched: 5. CDR3 in amino acids: CASSGTAGVTDTQYF. The CDR3 DNA follows: TGTGCCAGCAGTGGTACAGCGGGAGTCACAGATACGCAGTATTTT.

The DNA of the CDR3 is TGTGCCAGCAGCGTAGGACTAGCGCTTCAAGAGACCCAGTACTTC. As protein: CASSVGLALQETQYF. V gene TRBV9 combines with J gene TRBJ2-5, with 8 bases matching TRBD2. Germline V gene lookup returns CDR1 SGDLS and CDR2 YYNGEE. This CDR3 is 15 amino acids long. The V gene end was trimmed by 0 bases and the J gene end by 2 bases; junction bases not matched to a gene: 3.

The CDR3 DNA reads TGTGCCAGCAGCCAAGGGGACAGGTCGGGCTCTGGAAACACCATATATTTT. Translated: CASSQGDRSGSGNTIYF. The chain is built from TRBV4-2 and TRBJ1-3; 8 bases agree with TRBD1. CDR3 length: 17 amino acids. Germline V lookup: CDR1 LGHNA, CDR2 YNFKEQ. The J segment lost 0 bases and the V segment lost 1 base, leaving 5 bases of the junction unmatched.

The rearrangement links TRBV4-1 to TRBJ2-7, with D unresolved. Germline loops: CDR1 MGHRA, CDR2 YSYEKL. This CDR3 comprises 13 residues. Trimming removed 0 bases from V and 3 bases from J, with 6 bases in between. The CDR3 protein is CASSQDPYYEQYF. DNA for the CDR3: TGCGCCAGCAGCCAAGATCCTTACTACGAGCAGTACTTC.

The chain joins TRBV19 to TRBJ2-7; possible D gene TRBD1, 6 bases. The CDR3 loop spans 15 amino acids. V was cut by 6 bases and J by 1 base, with 16 bases left in between. The germline V gene has CDR1 LNHDA and CDR2 SQIVND (reference sequence). The chain's CDR3 is CASRMRAGESYEQYF. CDR3 nucleotides: TGTGCCAGTAGAATGAGAGCAGGGGAGTCCTACGAGCAGTACTTC.

This chain connects TRBV6-5 to TRBJ1-2, with 8 bases matching TRBD1. Germline CDR1 MNHEY, CDR2 SVGAGI. The CDR3 has 15 amino acids. Trimming removed 6 bases from V and 4 bases from J; junction bases left unmatched: 10. As DNA, the CDR3 is TGTGCCAGCAGGCCAACAGGGGGGATTGCCTATGGCTACACCTTC. It codes for CASRPTGGIAYGYTF.

The chain uses TRBV9 and TRBJ2-2, with TRBD2 as a possible D gene (5 bases). V lost 4 bases and J 1 base, leaving 5 bases between the germline ends. From germline, CDR1 is SGDLS and CDR2 YYNGEE. The CDR3 covers 13 residues. CDR3 amino acids: CASSRGNTGELFF. In DNA, the CDR3 is TGTGCCAGCAGCCGGGGGAACACCGGGGAGCTGTTTTTT.

This clone has ten or more counts. In nucleotides, the CDR3 is TGTGCCAGCAGTGATAGGGGGGGAAACACCATATATTTT. Residues: CASSDRGGNTIYF. The rearrangement links TRBV6-1 to TRBJ1-3; D possibly corresponds to TRBD1 (6 bases). Trimming stripped 3 bases from V and 4 bases from J, with 7 bases between. This CDR3 is 13 amino acids long. The germline V gene has CDR1 MNHNS and CDR2 SASEGT.

The chain combines TRBV5-1 with TRBJ1-2; D gene uncertain. Trimming removed 0 bases from V and 6 bases from J, with 15 bases in between. The CDR3 sequence is 15 residues long. Germline CDR1 reads SGHRS; CDR2 reads YFSETQ. Here the CDR3 reads CASSLVDFSRDGYTF. In nucleotides, the CDR3 is TGCGCCAGCAGCTTGGTGGACTTCTCCCGGGATGGCTACACCTTC.

The chain employs TRBV4-1 and TRBJ2-2, with 11 bases matching TRBD2. Germline trimming cut 4 bases from V and 4 bases from J; bases unmatched to any gene: 8. The CDR3 is 17 amino acids. CDR1 MGHRA and CDR2 YSYEKL come from the germline V gene. CDR3 in amino acids: CASSRREGLAVTGELFF. The CDR3 bases are TGCGCCAGCAGCCGACGGGAGGGACTAGCGGTCACCGGGGAGCTGTTTTTT.

The J gene is TRBJ2-2, the V gene TRBV10-3; 7 bases map to TRBD2. Unmatched junction bases numbered 7, after V lost 3 bases and J lost 6 bases. The CDR3 covers 15 residues. Looked up from germline, CDR1 is ENHRY and CDR2 is SYGVKD. Here the CDR3 reads CAISDSAGDPGELFF. In DNA, the CDR3 is TGTGCCATCAGTGACTCTGCGGGAGATCCCGGGGAGCTGTTTTTT.

The chain links TRBV11-2 to TRBJ2-2; possible D gene TRBD2, 6 bases. The V gene's germline CDR1 is SGHAT and CDR2 FQNNGV. The V gene lost 0 bases and the J gene lost 5 bases, with 13 bases spanning the gap. This CDR3 is built from 16 residues. The CDR3 reads CASSLEFQGGTGELFF. The CDR3 region has the DNA TGTGCCAGCAGCTTAGAGTTCCAGGGAGGAACCGGGGAGCTGTTTTTT.

J is TRBJ2-7 and V is TRBV6-2 or TRBV6-3, with 8 bases that match TRBD1. Trimming at V came to 4 bases and at J to 3 bases, leaving 11 bases not matched to a gene. Germline lookup yields CDR1 MNHEY and CDR2 SVGEGT. The CDR3 loop spans 16 amino acids. CDR3 sequence: CASSSLLTGERYEQYF. The CDR3 bases are TGTGCCAGCAGTTCCCTTCTGACAGGGGAGCGCTACGAGCAGTACTTC.

This chain uses TRBV6-5 with TRBJ2-7, with a tentative D call TRBD1 (5 bases). The V end was cut by 7 bases, the J end by 2 bases, with 9 bases between. The CDR3 contains 12 residues. The germline V gene has CDR1 MNHEY and CDR2 SVGAGI. CDR3 coding DNA: TGTGCCAGCAAACAGGACACCTACGAGCAGTACTTC. As protein: CASKQDTYEQYF.

Note on this clone: Other DNA sequences in the same sample also yield this CDR3. The chain uses TRBV5-1 and TRBJ2-5; a possible D gene is TRBD2 (6 bases). The V end was cut by 0 bases, the J end by 5 bases, with 8 bases between. CDR3 length: 13 amino acids. Germline loops: CDR1 SGHRS, CDR2 YFSETQ. The CDR3 sequence: CASSLAGGETQYF. The CDR3 DNA sequence: TGCGCCAGCAGCTTGGCCGGAGGGGAGACCCAGTACTTC. Combining the CDR3 with reference TRBV5-1 and TRBJ2-5 gives the whole variable domain KAGVTQTPRYLIKTRGQQVTLSCSPISGHRSVSWYQQTPGQGLQFLFEYFSETQRNKGNFPGRFSGRQFSNSRSEMNVSTLELGDSALYLCASSLAGGETQYFGPGTRLLVL.

This clone was seen once. The CDR3 protein is CSHPTQTEKNIQYF. DNA for the CDR3: TGCAGCCACCCCACCCAGACAGAGAAAAACATTCAGTACTTC. The chain has TRBV29-1 and TRBJ2-4, with a possible D match to TRBD1 (5 bases). Germline V gene lookup returns CDR1 SQVTM and CDR2 ANQGSEA. Deletions cut 8 bases from V and 4 bases from J, with 18 bases between. This CDR3 has 14 amino acids.

This clone was picked up a small number of times. The V and J genes are TRBV19 and TRBJ2-1; TRBD2 might be the D (5 bases). This CDR3 is built from 14 residues. Germline V gene lookup returns CDR1 LNHDA and CDR2 SQIVND (reference sequence). V was shortened by 3 bases and J by 8 bases, with 14 bases between the two germline ends. The DNA for the CDR3 is TGTGCCAGTAGTATTGGCTTCTTCGGGGATGAGCAGTTCTTC. Protein product: CASSIGFFGDEQFF.

The chain recombines TRBV7-3 with TRBJ1-5, with 8 bases identical to TRBD1. The V gene's germline CDR1 is SGHTA and CDR2 FQGTGA. V shed 8 bases, J shed 5 bases, and the junction held 5 bases outside the gene matches. This CDR3 contains 13 residues. This CDR3 reads CASGQGADQPQHF. The CDR3 DNA reads TGTGCCAGCGGACAGGGAGCGGATCAGCCCCAGCATTTT.

The chain joins TRBV28 to TRBJ1-3; unclear D gene. The CDR3 consists of 12 residues. Germline V gives CDR1 MDHEN, CDR2 SYDVKM. The CDR3 sequence is CAGLGAGNTIYF. CDR3 coding DNA: TGTGCAGGACTGGGAGCTGGAAACACCATATATTTT.

The J gene is TRBJ1-2, the V gene TRBV5-6; 10 bases line up with TRBD1. V lost 4 bases and J lost 8; bases outside the gene matches: 11. Per germline, CDR1 SGHDT and CDR2 YYEEEE. There are 15 residues in the CDR3. CDR3: CASSLSGTGVEGYTF. In DNA, the CDR3 is TGTGCCAGCAGCCTATCCGGGACAGGGGTTGAGGGCTACACCTTC.

The chain links TRBV5-1 to TRBJ2-1, with D unresolved. Germline-derived CDR1 and CDR2 are SGHRS and YFSETQ. The CDR3 totals 13 residues. Trimming stripped 0 bases from V and 5 bases from J, with 6 bases between. CDR3 in amino acids: CASSLGVDNEQFF. The CDR3 nucleotides read TGCGCCAGCAGCTTGGGCGTTGACAATGAGCAGTTCTTC.

In its sample, this clone was seen once. The chain couples TRBV30 to TRBJ2-7; 7 nucleotides align to TRBD1. The trim removed 5 bases at V and 6 bases at J, leaving 16 bases unmatched. This CDR3 comprises 15 residues. The V gene's germline CDR1 is GTSNPN and CDR2 SVGIG (reference sequence). CDR3 sequence reads: CAWAPWRTGMFEQYF. For the CDR3, the DNA is TGTGCCTGGGCCCCTTGGCGGACAGGCATGTTCGAGCAGTACTTC.

V usage is TRBV12-3 or TRBV12-4 and J usage is TRBJ1-2, with D unclear. The CDR3 spans 13 residues. Between the trimmed V and J ends, which lost 1 base and 2 bases, there was a span of 5 bases. DNA of the CDR3: TGTGCCAGCAGTTTAGTGGCCAACTATGGCTACACCTTC. Translated: CASSLVANYGYTF.

The rearrangement joins TRBV19 to TRBJ1-1; the match to TRBD1 covers 7 bases. CDR1 and CDR2 from the germline V gene are LNHDA and SQIVND (reference sequence). Trimming removed 6 bases from V and 1 base from J; junction bases left unmatched: 5. This CDR3 is 14 amino acids long. CDR3 loop: CASRWDSKNTEAFF. The CDR3 DNA follows: TGTGCCAGTAGGTGGGACAGCAAGAACACTGAAGCTTTCTTT.

The J gene is TRBJ1-1, the V gene TRBV9; no definite D call. The V end lost 2 bases, the J end lost 3 bases, and 8 bases lay between the germline ends. This CDR3 spans 13 amino acids. Germline CDR1 and CDR2: SGDLS and YYNGEE. The CDR3 DNA sequence: TGTGCCAGCAGCGTCTTAGTCGACACTGAAGCTTTCTTT. This codes for CASSVLVDTEAFF.

About this clone: Germline and junction disagree at one end, which may indicate a read error. The genes are TRBV9 and TRBJ1-3, with D possibly TRBD1 on 6 matching bases. The germline V gene has CDR1 SGDLS and CDR2 YYNGEE. The CDR3 loop spans 16 amino acids. CDR3 sequence reads: CASSFHRDGAGNTIYF. The DNA for the CDR3 is TGTGCCAGCAGCTTCCACAGGGACGGCGCTGGGAACACCATATATTTT.

On this clone itself: Within the sample, other DNA sequences also encode this same CDR3. DNA for the CDR3: TGCGCCAGCAGCTTGGGGAGAGTGGATGAAAAACTGTTTTTT. Protein: CASSLGRVDEKLFF. V usage is TRBV5-1 and J usage is TRBJ1-4; D ambiguous. From germline, CDR1 is SGHRS and CDR2 YFSETQ. V lost 0 bases and J lost 6, with 9 bases in between. The CDR3 extends over 14 amino acids.

The chain uses TRBV18 and TRBJ2-7; D uncertain. Trimming pared 3 bases from V and 0 bases from J, leaving 12 bases between. The CDR3 has 15 amino acids. Per the germline V gene, CDR1 is KGHSH and CDR2 is LQKENI. The CDR3: CASSPDSIRSYEQYF. Written as DNA, the CDR3 is TGTGCCAGCTCACCCGACTCAATACGCTCCTACGAGCAGTACTTC.